This T cell receptor beta chain derives from a study of blood T cell repertoires in COVID-19. Study-wide context: The United States, Italy and Spain supplied acute and convalescent COVID-19 samples. Sample material is recorded as cDNA or gDNA derived from T cells, B-cell-depleted T cells, or PBMCs.

This clone was picked up a small number of times. Per the study methods: Estimation of nucleated cell counts relied on the amplification of reference gene primers. Assay used: immunoSEQ multiplex PCR; TCRdb lists only in-frame clones, some missing. D and trimming were read from the DNA, whereas the V and J calls and clone size are those reported in that table. The sample contains some 300,000 clones, approximately 89% of which appear only once. The ends lost 5 bases at V and 8 bases at J; junction bases unmatched: 6. The CDR3 runs to 14 residues. Germline CDR1 SGHTA, CDR2 FQGNSA. V is TRBV7-2 and J is TRBJ1-4, with 9 positions matching TRBD1. Input material: peripheral blood. The TCR sequence derives from a woman in her twenties or thirties who had recovered from COVID-19. CDR3 region: CASSIQGAGEKLFF. The DNA for the CDR3 is TGTGCCAGCAGCATACAGGGGGCGGGCGAAAAACTGTTTTTT. Looking up the rest from reference TRBV7-2 and TRBJ1-4 gives the full variable domain: GAGVSQSPSNKVTEKGKDVELRCDPISGHTALYWYRQSLGQGLEFLIYFQGNSAPDKSGLPSDRFSAERTGGSVSTLTIQRTQQEDSAVYLCASSIQGAGEKLFFGSGTQLSVL.